A single TCR beta chain is shown here with its context. Its antigen is unknown. The CDR3 loop spans 16 amino acids. Germline trimming cut 4 bases from V and 0 bases from J; bases unmatched to any gene: 6. The V gene's germline CDR1 is SGHVS and CDR2 FNYEAQ. This sample was included in a study of identical twins. TCRdb re-called the 5' RACE reads through MiXCR, storing one row per CDR3 protein. The repertoire holds about 1.7 million distinct CDR3 sequences, with about 32% as singletons. The study's findings and limits: Models came in too low on out-of-frame TCR alpha sharing in monozygotic twins. Cord blood beta clonotypes that were abundant carried fewer insertions, and memory repertoires showed no such trend.

The source material was cord blood. The V and J genes are TRBV7-6 and TRBJ1-3; 7 positions agree with TRBD1. This TCR derives from a newborn girl in good health. CDR3 nucleotides: TGTGCCAGCAGCTCTCCACAGGGGTCCTCTGGAAACACCATATATTTT. Protein: CASSSPQGSSGNTIYF.